This TCR beta chain was sequenced in a study of cytomegalovirus exposure and HLA in healthy donors. Turning to the study itself: Early released data had about 85 million unique TCRs, all coming from HLA-typed donors.

PCR employed 60 Vbeta and 13 Jbeta primers. Generated by immunoSEQ multiplex PCR, the TCRdb table keeps only in-frame clones and is missing some. In the table there are 100,000 to 150,000 clones, about 8.5% of which are singletons. Overall study findings and caveats: Highly shared variants forming one cluster were likely a sequencing artifact. The study assumed roughly uniform donor sequencing depth for presence/absence analyses. There were 150 or so TCR beta chains listed as cytomegalovirus-associated.

For this clone: What it binds is not known.

The specimen was PBMCs. The clonotype was recovered from a middle-aged man in good health and CMV-seronegative.

The CDR3 spells CASSMLARTDTQYF. The CDR3 coding sequence is TGTGCCAGCAGCATGCTAGCCCGCACAGATACGCAGTATTTT. V is TRBV9 and J is TRBJ2-3; possibly TRBD2 for D (5 bases). The CDR3 consists of 14 residues. The germline V and J ends were trimmed by 4 bases and 1 base, with 10 bases remaining between them. Germline V gene sequence: CDR1 SGDLS, CDR2 YYNGEE.